Listed below are T cell receptor beta chains from one sample, sequenced in a study of blood T cell repertoires in COVID-19. TCRdb keeps only in-frame clones here, not all; method: immunoSEQ multiplex PCR. The sample consists of hundreds of thousands of clones, approximately 85% of them appearing once. Sequenced: peripheral blood. The receptors were sampled from a man in his forties or fifties with COVID-19, enrolled during active disease. Both conserved end residues are trimmed from each CDR3. Each record gives: V gene, J gene, CDR3 protein.

>TRBV9|TRBJ2-1
ASSRKGERRASSYNEQF
>TRBV7-6|TRBJ1-1
ASSLGGTVITEAF
>TRBV2|TRBJ2-7
ASSKSESSYEQY
>TRBV6-5|TRBJ2-3
ASRDQEYY
>TRBV10-3|TRBJ1-1
ATRDRGLLNTEAF
>TRBV7-3|TRBJ1-5
ASSPYRVRGQPQH
>TRBV18|TRBJ2-7
ASSPRDRVFEQY
>TRBV19|TRBJ1-5
ASTPRQGGGNQPQH
>TRBV9|TRBJ1-6
ASSPDLGGRSPLH
>TRBV5-4|TRBJ1-1
ASGQGFTEAF
>TRBV6-4|TRBJ2-2
ASSETGRHTGELF
>TRBV7-3|TRBJ2-3
ASSPRLAGGGDTQY
>TRBV6-5|TRBJ1-1
ASVWGEGTEAF
>TRBV3-1/TRBV3-2|TRBJ1-2
ASSQGQRGRYT
>TRBV6-5|TRBJ1-2
ASSKPGQGAGGYT
>TRBV9|TRBJ1-4
ASSRGQGATNEKLF
>TRBV7-9|TRBJ2-7
ASSWTGTDEQY
>TRBV9|TRBJ2-6
ASSVGQGLGANVLT
>TRBV4-2|TRBJ1-5
ASSQEGGGFSNQPQH
>TRBV28|TRBJ2-7
ATDSPRSYEQY
>TRBV25-1|TRBJ2-7
ASRGGYEQY
>TRBV30|TRBJ1-1
AWSVTGGDTEAF
>TRBV5-1|TRBJ2-7
ASSPGWTAISYEQY
>TRBV10-3|TRBJ2-1
AISESKGVSGGPFLYNEQF
>TRBV15|TRBJ2-7
ATSRDPLTAYEQY
>TRBV6-5|TRBJ1-5
ASLEVRGRWPQH
>TRBV5-1|TRBJ1-3
ASSFTTGGFGNTIY
>TRBV28|TRBJ2-7
ASLGDRGEQY
>TRBV9|TRBJ2-2
ASSATTGTSGGPGTGELF
>TRBV7-8|TRBJ2-7
ASSLADRGNEQY
>TRBV6-5|TRBJ1-5
ASSLGHSNQPQH
>TRBV19|TRBJ1-6
ASSTLTSGTGIGSPLH
>TRBV23-1|TRBJ2-1
ASSQSSGHEQF
>TRBV18|TRBJ2-7
ASSPRNSRGYEQY
>TRBV6-1|TRBJ1-5
ASSETGFNQPQH
>TRBV7-9|TRBJ1-3
ASSLGAFPSGNTIY
>TRBV21-1|TRBJ2-1
ASSKGWDREPFTDEQF
>TRBV2|TRBJ2-3
AGGTSTDTQY